A single T cell receptor (beta chain) is shown here with its context. In the authors' workflow: Nucleated cell counts were estimated from reference gene primer amplification. Sequencing was performed with immunoSEQ multiplex PCR; in TCRdb, only in-frame clones are kept and a portion is missing. V, J and clone size reflect that table, while D and trimming were determined from the DNA. The sample records 400,000 to 450,000 clones, about 90% being singletons. Germline values: CDR1 SGHTA, CDR2 FQGNSA. There are 17 residues in the CDR3. V shed 5 bases and J shed 3 bases, with 20 bases lying between them. This sample stems from a study of blood T cell repertoires in COVID-19. Looking at the study overall: The study drew acute and convalescent COVID-19 samples from the United States, Italy and Spain.

In Seattle, patients joined the study during active infection and were tracked longitudinally. Material for sequencing was peripheral blood. The chain is built from TRBV7-2 and TRBJ1-5; D perhaps matches TRBD1 (5 bases). The source of this sequence is a man aged 18 to 30 with COVID-19, enrolled during active disease. Written as DNA, the CDR3 is TGTGCCAGCAGCCCCCGGAGGGGCGGGGGTTACAATCAGCCCCAGCATTTT. This gives the protein CASSPRRGGGYNQPQHF.